This T cell receptor (beta chain) came from a study of shared T cell receptors in the human thymus. This CDR3 has 18 residues. Per the germline V gene, CDR1 is MDHEN and CDR2 is SYDVKM. V gave up 2 bases and J gave up 10 bases, with 27 bases separating them. Method: immunoSEQ multiplex PCR; TCRdb's copy keeps in-frame clones and lacks some. The table records 500,000 to 750,000 clones, more than 75% of them present only once. These data also formed part of another study, on human thymus T cells. That report adds: Thymus was obtained from resections taken during corrective heart surgery. Thymic and blood repertoires seemed to show skewed V and J gene use. Related research found strongly overlapping thymic repertoires in unrelated individuals.

The rearrangement joins TRBV28 to TRBJ2-1, with D possibly being TRBD2 (5 bases). The sequenced sample was thymocytes. This receptor was obtained from a boy younger than two with a congenital heart defect. The CDR3 reads CASSLRWAPGPPPGEQFF. The DNA for the CDR3 is TGTGCCAGCAGTTTAAGGTGGGCGCCAGGCCCCCCTCCGGGGGAGCAGTTCTTC. Variable domain in full (rest from reference TRBV28 and TRBJ2-1): DVKVTQSSRYLVKRTGEKVFLECVQDMDHENMFWYRQDPGLGLRLIYFSYDVKMKEKGDIPEGYSVSREKKERFSLILESASTNQTSMYLCASSLRWAPGPPPGEQFFGPGTRLTVL.